The T cell receptor (beta chain) described here comes from a study of T cell repertoires in ileal Crohn's disease (dated by TCRdb to about 2019). With regard to the full study: At the time of surgery, roughly 40% of patients were active smokers, and the median duration of disease was around eight years. TCR repertoire analysis was done in fewer than 65 Crohn's disease patients from a prospective multicentre cohort. Roughly half of the patients were given postoperative therapy, with 15 to 20 on anti-TNF agents and 11 to 12 on thiopurines. Running in parallel with the study was a multicentre cohort set up to find predictors of early endoscopic recurrence following ileocolonic resection. A total of 171 mucosal samples from some 60 patients were sequenced, with samples obtained at several locations on the surgical specimen and at postoperative endoscopy. Surgery was performed for a complication in all patients, with stricturing disease in 61% and penetrating disease in approximately 40%. Endoscopic postoperative recurrence was defined by a Rutgeerts score above i0.

In the germline V gene (reference sequence), CDR1 corresponds to SGHNT and CDR2 to YYREEE. Inclusive of the bounding cysteine and phenylalanine, the CDR3 is 14 residues long. CDR3 DNA is the only sequence kept; it has 42 bases, read in frame from the first base. V trim: 3 bases; J trim: 8 bases; unmatched bases: 9. About this clone: Its antigen is not yet known. No clone much larger than this one lies a single base away; base qualities are absent.

For commercial TCRB immunosequencing, approximately 480 nanograms of biopsy DNA were submitted for each sample. Adaptive Biotechnology amplified CDR3 regions from genomic DNA with a two-step multiplex PCR that controlled for amplification bias. In the first PCR, primers covered every V and J gene segment, and in the second PCR, barcodes and Illumina adapters were added. CDR3 libraries were sequenced on an Illumina instrument. Turning to the authors' computational methods: The analysis drew on both the pipelines supplied by the vendor and custom analysis of the raw data in R/Bioconductor running R version 3.3.0. Clonality, which ranges from 0 to 1, was calculated as the inverse of the normalised Shannon entropy across all productive clones. High-frequency clones were defined as the share of the repertoire taken up by the top 100 clones, keeping only clones that passed a 95% confidence test. Overlap between samples was measured with the Morisita-Horn index, while repertoire diversity was measured with the Simpson index. Sourced from immuneACCESS, this table was stored by TCRdb with only in-frame sequences that have V and J called. A share of the clones is absent; for the studies checked, an unresolved V gene accounts for under half, and the remainder has no known explanation. That table furnishes V, J and clone size, whereas the DNA furnished D and trimming. The sample table lists around 16,000 clones, 93% of them with a count of one. The biggest ten clones account for approximately 3.6% of the sample.

Eligible patients were adults with ileal or ileocolonic Crohn's disease who had an indication for ileocolonic resection. Whole ileal mucosal biopsies were kept frozen at -80 degrees C prior to DNA extraction. Genomic DNA was extracted from frozen whole biopsies with a TRizol-based method and quantified on a NanoDrop 2000 spectrophotometer. The full study reports these points: A significantly higher proportion of clonal expansions was observed in active smokers at surgery than in non-smokers (roughly 24% vs 19%, p=0.02). Higher high-frequency clone percentages at surgery were associated with endoscopic recurrence; all patients with clonality above 26.8% (18/57) had recurrence. Only a subgroup of patients, of unstated size, had their mucosal CD4 and CD8 T cells sorted and sequenced. More high-frequency clones were carried by sorted CD8 T cells than by CD4 T cells, suggesting that mucosal expansions were mainly CD8.

Recombination linked TRBV5-4 to TRBJ1-2, and TRBD1 aligns with 8 junction nucleotides. What was sequenced was ileal tissue. The origin of this receptor is an adult with Crohn's disease. The DNA reads as follows: TGTGCCAGCAGCTGGAGGACAGGGAGAGAGGGCTACACCTTC. Its protein reads: CASSWRTGREGYTF.